This T cell receptor (beta chain) is from a study of blood T cell repertoires in COVID-19. Study in general: The United States, Italy and Spain provided the acute and convalescent COVID-19 samples.

As originally analysed: Counts of nucleated cells, estimated from reference gene primer amplification, were obtained. Clones were read by immunoSEQ multiplex PCR, and TCRdb kept only the in-frame ones, dropping some. V and J calls plus clone size are reproduced from that table; the DNA served to infer D and trimming. The data hold roughly 250,000 clones, with about nine tenths observed a single time. The CDR3 has 14 residues. Trimming cost V 3 bases and J 6 bases, with 12 bases left between them. The V gene's germline CDR1 is MDHEN and CDR2 SYDVKM. The cohort comprised adults aged about 18 to 100 years residing in under 30 US areas. Cohorts were assigned according to the clinical history that participants reported.

The rearrangement links TRBV28 to TRBJ1-5; D uncertain. The TCR was taken from a woman aged 25 to 39 with acute COVID-19. The sample consisted of PBMCs or T cells enriched from blood (not recorded which). The CDR3 DNA follows: TGTGCCAGCAGTTTTTTGGTCGGAGGTCAGCCCCAGCATTTT. It translates to CASSFLVGGQPQHF.